One sample yielded the 13 T cell receptor beta chains listed below, sequenced in a study of response to subunit inactivated influenza vaccine. Each CDR3 protein gets one entry after TCRdb re-called the RT-PCR reads with MiXCR. The sample carries approximately 570,000 distinct CDR3 sequences, 7.5% to 8.5% recorded once. The sample was PBMCs from blood, taken less than 30 months after vaccination. These TCRs come from a man aged 50 to 69 who received an inactivated influenza vaccine.

CDR3 sequence reads: CASSSGQGADGYTF. DNA of the CDR3: TGCGCCAGCAGCTCAGGACAGGGGGCGGATGGCTACACCTTC. The genes are TRBV5-1 and TRBJ1-2, with 11 positions matching TRBD1. The CDR3 sequence is 14 residues long. In germline, CDR1 is SGHRS, CDR2 YFSETQ. J lost 6 bases, V lost 3 bases, and 4 bases had no gene match.

This clonotype was picked up many times. The genes are TRBV20-1 and TRBJ2-1; TRBD2 matches at 7 bases. The J segment lost 5 bases and the V segment lost 3 bases, leaving 4 bases of the junction unmatched. The CDR3 spans 13 residues. CDR1 and CDR2 (germline): DFQATT, SNEGSKA (reference sequence). Here the CDR3 reads CSARSGIDNEQFF. Here the CDR3 DNA reads TGCAGTGCTAGGAGCGGGATAGACAATGAGCAGTTCTTC.

This clonotype was seen a handful of times. This rearrangement joins TRBV4-2 to TRBJ2-7, with 8 positions matching TRBD2. J gave up 2 bases and V 1 base, and 4 bases lay outside the gene matches. Per germline, CDR1 LGHNA and CDR2 YNFKEQ. This CDR3 contains 15 residues. CDR3 bases: TGTGCCAGCAGCCAAGGGGATAGCGGGACCTACGAGCAGTACTTC. Amino acid sequence: CASSQGDSGTYEQYF.

This clonotype was recorded at least ten times. The rearrangement links TRBV6-5 to TRBJ1-2; D is unclear. Germline CDR1 reads MNHEY; CDR2 reads SVGAGI. The CDR3 spans 12 residues. V gave up 6 bases and J gave up 7 bases, with 12 bases separating them. The CDR3 bases are TGTGCCAGCAGAGGGCAAACTCGTGGCTACACCTTC. It yields the protein CASRGQTRGYTF.

This clonotype came up many times. The J gene is TRBJ2-3, the V gene TRBV27, with unresolved D. The CDR3 runs 13 residues. Germline-derived CDR1 and CDR2 are MNHEY and SMNVEV (reference sequence). Deletions cut 3 bases from V and 5 bases from J, with 9 bases between. The CDR3 DNA follows: TGTGCCAGCAGTTTGTATGGGGTAGATACGCAGTATTTT. This gives the protein CASSLYGVDTQYF.

This sequence joins TRBV3-1 and TRBJ2-3; TRBD2 aligns across 9 bases. CDR3 length: 18 amino acids. With 0 bases clipped from V and 2 bases from J, the junction kept 9 bases outside the gene matches. Germline V gives CDR1 LGHDT, CDR2 YNNKEL (reference sequence). In DNA, the CDR3 is TGTGCCAGCAGCCAAGATGTCGCGGCGGGAGGGCTCACAGATACGCAGTATTTT. Translated: CASSQDVAAGGLTDTQYF.

This chain uses TRBV10-3 with TRBJ2-7; D ambiguous. Per germline, CDR1 ENHRY and CDR2 SYGVKD. The CDR3 contains 12 residues. The V end lost 7 bases, the J end lost 0 bases, and 7 bases lay between the germline ends. The CDR3 region is CAIKGSSYEQYF. The CDR3 DNA is TGTGCCATCAAGGGCAGCTCCTACGAGCAGTACTTC.

This clonotype was picked up a small number of times. The rearrangement uses TRBV6-2 or TRBV6-3 and TRBJ1-2, with a possible D match to TRBD1 (5 bases). V shed 0 bases and J shed 8 bases, with 13 bases lying between them. Germline CDR1 MNHEY, CDR2 SVGEGT. The CDR3 is 14 amino acids. The CDR3 nucleotides are TGTGCCAGCAGTTACTCGGGGGTTCCGGGCGGCTACACCTTC. Its translation is CASSYSGVPGGYTF.

In this sample, this clonotype turned up a few times. The rearrangement uses TRBV5-6 and TRBJ2-3, with 7 bases aligning to TRBD1. The CDR3 consists of 16 residues. V lost 0 bases and J lost 0; bases outside the gene matches: 4. Germline-derived CDR1 and CDR2 are SGHDT and YYEEEE. CDR3: CASSLAQGISTDTQYF. The CDR3, as DNA: TGTGCCAGCAGCTTGGCACAGGGGATCAGCACAGATACGCAGTATTTT.

Only a few counts were recorded for this clonotype. This chain joins TRBV18 and TRBJ2-3, with D perhaps being TRBD1 or TRBD2 (5 bases each). Germline CDR1 reads KGHSH; CDR2 reads LQKENI. Trimming pared 2 bases from V and 2 bases from J, leaving 17 bases between. This CDR3 spans 17 amino acids. CDR3 sequence (DNA): TGTGCCAGCTCACCAAACGGTCCAGGGAGACTCACAGATACGCAGTATTTT. This gives the protein CASSPNGPGRLTDTQYF.

This clonotype was seen ten or more times. This rearrangement joins TRBV3-1 to TRBJ2-7; D is unclear. This CDR3 is 16 amino acids long. With 1 base removed from V and 2 bases from J, the gap between germline ends came to 15 bases. Germline V lookup: CDR1 LGHDT, CDR2 YNNKEL (reference sequence). The CDR3 here is CASSQALVAGAYEQYF. DNA for the CDR3: TGTGCCAGCAGCCAAGCGTTAGTGGCAGGAGCCTACGAGCAGTACTTC.

This clonotype occurred many times. The V and J genes are TRBV10-3 and TRBJ2-2; 11 bases map to TRBD1. The CDR3 sequence is 13 residues long. The V segment lost 6 bases and the J segment 6 bases; nucleotides outside the gene matches: 0. Germline CDR1 reads ENHRY; CDR2 reads SYGVKD. CDR3 DNA: TGTGCCATCAGGGGACAGGGGGCCGGGGAGCTGTTTTTT. Its translation is CAIRGQGAGELFF.

The sample holds many counts of this clonotype. The genes are TRBV11-2 and TRBJ2-1; 9 nucleotides align to TRBD2. Germline CDR1 reads SGHAT; CDR2 reads FQNNGV. Trimming at V came to 1 base and at J to 8 bases, leaving 18 bases not matched to a gene. This CDR3 has 19 residues. Here the CDR3 reads CASSLGAGWLAGRKHEQFF. The CDR3 DNA sequence: TGTGCCAGCAGCTTAGGGGCCGGGTGGCTAGCGGGACGAAAGCATGAGCAGTTCTTC.